The rows below give T cell receptor beta chains drawn from one sample of a study of monozygotic twins with inflammatory bowel disease. TCRdb re-called the 5' RACE reads and gives one entry per CDR3 protein, without DNA. The repertoire shows about 160,000 distinct CDR3 sequences; the top ten hold roughly 7%. Sequencing used blood. The receptors originated from a human donor with ulcerative colitis or Crohn's disease, or a healthy co-twin of an affected twin (not recorded which). Each CDR3 is given with its conserved first and last residue.

v_gene: TRBV20-1; j_gene: TRBJ1-2; len: 14; CDR3aa: CSASLRESNYGYTF
v_gene: TRBV6-5; j_gene: TRBJ2-3; len: 18; CDR3aa: CASSYTKPGDGRLGTQYF
v_gene: TRBV27; j_gene: TRBJ2-1; len: 16; CDR3aa: CASSNLVAGGYNEQFF
v_gene: TRBV20-1; j_gene: TRBJ1-1; len: 15; CDR3aa: CSARVPGIRNTEAFF
v_gene: TRBV4-1; j_gene: TRBJ2-1; len: 16; CDR3aa: CASSQDRGLADNEQFF
v_gene: TRBV7-2; j_gene: TRBJ2-1; len: 13; CDR3aa: CASSGLSYNEQFF
v_gene: TRBV5-1; j_gene: TRBJ1-5; len: 15; CDR3aa: CASSLEPGFDQPQHF
v_gene: TRBV7-2; j_gene: TRBJ2-1; len: 15; CDR3aa: CASRPGTGAYNEQFF
v_gene: TRBV29-1; j_gene: TRBJ2-2; len: 13; CDR3aa: CSVIGEDTGELFF
v_gene: TRBV29-1; j_gene: TRBJ1-2; len: 15; CDR3aa: CSVEGFEGGSYGYTF
v_gene: TRBV11-2; j_gene: TRBJ2-7; len: 17; CDR3aa: CASSLTPSGLGSYEQYF
v_gene: TRBV20-1; j_gene: TRBJ2-7; len: 14; CDR3aa: CSAVGLAERYEQYF
v_gene: TRBV19; j_gene: TRBJ2-3; len: 15; CDR3aa: CASSIGTPGTDTQYF
v_gene: TRBV5-1; j_gene: TRBJ2-7; len: 15; CDR3aa: CASSFSGGASYEQYF
v_gene: TRBV20-1; j_gene: TRBJ2-2; len: 17; CDR3aa: CRARDFSVGGMTGELLF
v_gene: TRBV12-3/TRBV12-4; j_gene: TRBJ2-3; len: 11; CDR3aa: CASSLAPTQYF
v_gene: TRBV6-1; j_gene: TRBJ2-7; len: 14; CDR3aa: CASSLGTDLREQYF
v_gene: TRBV4-3; j_gene: TRBJ2-2; len: 16; CDR3aa: CASSYGTSGNTGELFF
v_gene: TRBV6-5; j_gene: TRBJ1-2; len: 18; CDR3aa: CASSSLIAGQGFGYGYTF
v_gene: TRBV19; j_gene: TRBJ1-1; len: 14; CDR3aa: CASSHRGTAVEAFF
v_gene: TRBV6-1; j_gene: TRBJ1-5; len: 13; CDR3aa: CASSGRPESAQHF
v_gene: TRBV29-1; j_gene: TRBJ2-7; len: 12; CDR3aa: CSVGTGNYEQYF
v_gene: TRBV24-1; j_gene: TRBJ2-2; len: 17; CDR3aa: CATSDLLGDWATGELFF
v_gene: TRBV10-3; j_gene: TRBJ1-1; len: 12; CDR3aa: CASGGRNTEAFF
v_gene: TRBV10-3; j_gene: TRBJ2-1; len: 16; CDR3aa: CAITSRQGPLDNEQFF
v_gene: TRBV20-1; j_gene: TRBJ2-6; len: 14; CDR3aa: CSAVDAAGANVLTF
v_gene: TRBV20-1; j_gene: TRBJ2-1; len: 17; CDR3aa: CSATRQGALSSYNEQFF
v_gene: TRBV20-1; j_gene: TRBJ2-7; len: 14; CDR3aa: CSASETAASYEQYF
v_gene: TRBV5-1; j_gene: TRBJ1-6; len: 17; CDR3aa: CASSLVRESSYNSPLHF
v_gene: TRBV29-1; j_gene: TRBJ2-2; len: 13; CDR3aa: CSVSPLNTGELFF
v_gene: TRBV20-1; j_gene: TRBJ2-5; len: 14; CDR3aa: CSAGLAGVQETQYF
v_gene: TRBV12-3/TRBV12-4; j_gene: TRBJ1-5; len: 15; CDR3aa: CASRGTANSNQPQHF
v_gene: TRBV20-1; j_gene: TRBJ1-1; len: 12; CDR3aa: CSAQRRDTEAFF
v_gene: TRBV7-2; j_gene: TRBJ1-2; len: 15; CDR3aa: CASSPAVGVNYGYTF
v_gene: TRBV11-3; j_gene: TRBJ2-2; len: 16; CDR3aa: CASSPGRQKNTGELFF
v_gene: TRBV19; j_gene: TRBJ2-1; len: 14; CDR3aa: CASTRTHSKNEQFF
v_gene: TRBV29-1; j_gene: TRBJ1-2; len: 12; CDR3aa: CSVSGQGYGYTF
v_gene: TRBV9; j_gene: TRBJ1-1; len: 13; CDR3aa: CASSVLGDDEAFF
v_gene: TRBV4-1; j_gene: TRBJ1-2; len: 21; CDR3aa: CASSHPAGDRHEKVENYGYTF
v_gene: TRBV5-1; j_gene: TRBJ2-3; len: 18; CDR3aa: CASSLAGLAGGSTDTQYF
v_gene: TRBV5-1; j_gene: TRBJ1-2; len: 13; CDR3aa: CASSPGQSDGYTF
v_gene: TRBV7-9; j_gene: TRBJ2-7; len: 16; CDR3aa: CASSLYRGLGFYEQYF
v_gene: TRBV9; j_gene: TRBJ1-2; len: 16; CDR3aa: CASSPRTGGLGYGYTF
v_gene: TRBV6-5; j_gene: TRBJ2-7; len: 15; CDR3aa: CASSYSKGLSYEQYF
v_gene: TRBV6-1; j_gene: TRBJ2-2; len: 16; CDR3aa: CASSPSDRARTGELFF
v_gene: TRBV20-1; j_gene: TRBJ2-7; len: 14; CDR3aa: CSARGLARDYEQYF
v_gene: TRBV7-7; j_gene: TRBJ2-1; len: 16; CDR3aa: CASSPLSGSVYNEQFF
v_gene: TRBV5-1; j_gene: TRBJ2-7; len: 13; CDR3aa: CASSMDRGGEQYF
v_gene: TRBV7-6; j_gene: TRBJ2-3; len: 13; CDR3aa: CASSPLPTDTQYF
v_gene: TRBV4-3; j_gene: TRBJ2-7; len: 17; CDR3aa: CASSQDRGTTNSYEQYF
v_gene: TRBV4-3; j_gene: TRBJ1-2; len: 14; CDR3aa: CASSTRQTNYGYTF
v_gene: TRBV24-1; j_gene: TRBJ2-4; len: 20; CDR3aa: CATSDSRQAREGITKNIQYF
v_gene: TRBV5-5; j_gene: TRBJ1-6; len: 16; CDR3aa: CASSGVKQGNNSPLHF
v_gene: TRBV14; j_gene: TRBJ2-1; len: 13; CDR3aa: CASSRPAGNEQFF
v_gene: TRBV5-1; j_gene: TRBJ2-1; len: 15; CDR3aa: CASSLLGEGTNEQFF
v_gene: TRBV7-2; j_gene: TRBJ2-5; len: 17; CDR3aa: CASSPLGLGEREETQYF
v_gene: TRBV18; j_gene: TRBJ1-5; len: 14; CDR3aa: CASSPKEGNQPQHF